The 18 T cell receptor beta chains presented below share a single source sample, sequenced in a study of blood T cells in healthy people across ages. A sample-barcoded 5' primer and a J-beta primer mix were used in a second PCR of about 6 to 12 cycles. MiXCR was run by TCRdb on the 5' RACE reads, yielding one entry per CDR3 protein. The sample records about 1.5 million distinct CDR3 sequences, about 42% being singletons. Sequencing used blood. All receptors come from a woman between 18 and 29 years old in good health.

In this sample, this clonotype turned up a few times. J is TRBJ1-2 and V is TRBV4-3; TRBD1 might be the D (6 bases). This CDR3 is 16 amino acids long. Trimming cost V 4 bases and J 1 base, with 16 bases left between them. The V gene's germline CDR1 is LGHNA and CDR2 YSLEER. CDR3 in amino acids: CASSRRPGAINYGYTF. The CDR3 nucleotides are TGCGCCAGCAGCCGGCGGCCGGGGGCGATTAACTATGGCTACACCTTC.

This clonotype was counted once. The rearrangement uses TRBV11-2 and TRBJ2-5; no firm D call. The J call may be mistaken, given a closer DNA end match to TRBJ2-7. This CDR3 region has 14 residues. Germline loops: CDR1 SGHAT, CDR2 FQNNGV. CDR3 bases: TGTGCCAGCAGCACCGGTCGATTTGTTTACGAGCAGTACTTC. Translating gives CASSTGRFVYEQYF.

J is TRBJ2-3 and V is TRBV11-2; D not resolved. The CDR3 spans 14 residues. Between the trimmed V and J ends, which lost 2 bases and 1 base, there was a span of 7 bases. Germline values: CDR1 SGHAT, CDR2 FQNNGV. CDR3 sequence (DNA): TGTGCCAGCAGCTTACAGATAGGCACAGATACGCAGTATTTT. Translated, it gives CASSLQIGTDTQYF.

This clonotype has at least ten counts. The chain joins TRBV12-3 or TRBV12-4 to TRBJ1-2; D ambiguous. The CDR3 sequence is 14 residues long. The ends were cut back, 6 bases at V and 1 base at J, with 12 bases in the middle. The CDR3 is CASRDDLFNYGYTF. The CDR3 bases are TGTGCCAGCAGAGACGATCTGTTTAACTATGGCTACACCTTC.

The chain employs TRBV7-9 and TRBJ2-1; 7 nucleotides line up with TRBD2. Germline V gene lookup returns CDR1 SEHNR and CDR2 FQNEAQ (reference sequence). After removal of 2 bases from V and 6 bases from J, the junction contained 4 bases not matched to a gene. CDR3 length: 14 amino acids. CDR3 sequence (DNA): TGTGCCAGCAGCTTAACGGCGGGAGCCAATGAGCAGTTCTTC. Its protein is CASSLTAGANEQFF.

V gene TRBV20-1 combines with J gene TRBJ2-3; D call uncertain. The CDR3 has 12 amino acids. CDR1 DFQATT and CDR2 SNEGSKA come from the germline V gene (reference sequence). V was cut by 7 bases and J by 6 bases, with 14 bases left in between. Here the CDR3 reads CSVTAIIDTQYF. DNA for the CDR3: TGCAGTGTAACCGCCATAATCGATACGCAGTATTTT.

This clonotype has more than one count but fewer than ten. The chain carries TRBV3-1 and TRBJ1-4; no firm D call. V lost 3 bases and J 8 bases, leaving 10 bases between the germline ends. Germline values: CDR1 LGHDT, CDR2 YNNKEL (reference sequence). This CDR3 has 13 residues. The CDR3 protein is CASSQVLSEKLFF. The CDR3 region has the DNA TGTGCCAGCAGCCAGGTGTTGAGCGAAAAACTGTTTTTT.

There are a few counts of this clonotype. The gene calls are TRBV7-9 and TRBJ2-1; 9 positions match TRBD1. CDR3 length: 16 amino acids. The trim removed 2 bases at V and 4 bases at J, leaving 6 bases unmatched. Germline lookup yields CDR1 SEHNR and CDR2 FQNEAQ (reference sequence). CDR3 DNA sequence: TGTGCCAGCAGCTTAAAAGGGACAGGGCCTTACAATGAGCAGTTCTTC. Protein: CASSLKGTGPYNEQFF.

Worth noting for this clonotype: Relative to the germline gene, one junction end is altered; a read error may explain this. J is TRBJ2-4 and V is TRBV18, with D hard to call. CDR3 length: 15 amino acids. Looked up from germline, CDR1 is KGHSH and CDR2 is LQKENI. The CDR3 reads CASSPQRSAKSIQYF. The CDR3 DNA follows: TGTGCCAGCTCACCTCAAAGGAGTGCCAAAAGCATTCAGTACTTC.

Turning to this clonotype: The germline gene is not matched at one end of the junction; a read error may be the cause. This chain uses TRBV6-2 or TRBV6-3 with TRBJ2-3; 9 bases align to TRBD1. Germline loops: CDR1 MNHEY, CDR2 SVGEGT. This CDR3 is built from 15 residues. The CDR3, as DNA: TGTGCCAGCAGGGATCGACAGGGGGTTGCCGATACGCGGTATTTT. Protein: CASRDRQGVADTRYF.

V usage is TRBV14 and J usage is TRBJ2-1, with 8 bases fitting TRBD1. Germline values: CDR1 SGHDN, CDR2 FVKESK. The ends lost 6 bases at V and 5 bases at J; junction bases unmatched: 3. This CDR3 has 13 amino acids. CDR3 DNA sequence: TGTGCCAGCAGAGCGGACAGGGACAATGAGCAGTTCTTC. Residues: CASRADRDNEQFF.

This clonotype was seen only a few times. The chain employs TRBV5-1 and TRBJ2-5, with 7 nucleotides matching TRBD1. The J call may be incorrect, as the DNA end agrees better with TRBJ2-7. The germline CDR1 and CDR2 sequences are SGHRS and YFSETQ. This CDR3 spans 13 amino acids. The CDR3 bases are TGCGCCAGCAGCTTCAGACAGGGAACCGAGCAGTACTTC. Amino acids: CASSFRQGTEQYF.

The CDR3 DNA sequence: TGTGCCAGCAGCCAACAGGGGGCTTGGGAGCAGTACTTC. It codes for CASSQQGAWEQYF. The V gene is TRBV3-1, the J gene TRBJ2-5, with 8 nucleotides matching TRBD1. Germline V gives CDR1 LGHDT, CDR2 YNNKEL (reference sequence). V trimming: 2 bases; J trimming: 11 bases; junction bases outside the gene matches: 7. The length of the CDR3 is 13 residues.

The chain carries TRBV2 and TRBJ1-4; D is perhaps TRBD1 (6 bases). Trimming shortened V by 1 base and J by 4 bases, and 10 bases separated the two germline ends. The CDR3 consists of 15 residues. Germline V gene sequence: CDR1 SNHLY, CDR2 FYNNEI. CDR3 in amino acids: CASSEVDSLNEKLFF. CDR3 DNA sequence: TGTGCCAGCAGTGAAGTGGACAGCCTTAATGAAAAACTGTTTTTT.

The chain employs TRBV3-1 and TRBJ1-1, with D perhaps matching TRBD1 (5 bases). This CDR3 has 12 residues. V was trimmed by 6 bases and J by 4 bases, leaving 9 bases between them. Germline V gives CDR1 LGHDT, CDR2 YNNKEL (reference sequence). Here the CDR3 DNA reads TGTGCCAGCAGGGGGCTCACCACTGAAGCTTTCTTT. It yields the protein CASRGLTTEAFF.

Turning to this clonotype: A junction boundary mismatches the germline segment, possibly from a read error. The rearrangement links TRBV5-5 to TRBJ2-3, with D perhaps given as TRBD1 or TRBD2 (5 bases each). CDR3 length: 14 amino acids. Germline CDR1 and CDR2: SGHKS and YYEKEE (reference sequence). The CDR3, as DNA: TGTGCCAGCAGCTTAGGGACCTGGGAAGATGCGCAGTATTTT. This encodes CASSLGTWEDAQYF. Full variable domain (rest looked up from reference TRBV5-5 and TRBJ2-3): DAGVTQSPTHLIKTRGQQVTLRCSPISGHKSVSWYQQVLGQGPQFIFQYYEKEERGRGNFPDRFSARQFPNYSSELNVNALLLGDSALYLCASSLGTWEDAQYFGPGTRLTVL.

This clonotype was seen only a few times. The chain is built from TRBV7-2 and TRBJ2-5; 11 bases match TRBD2. The CDR3 spans 15 residues. Germline V lookup: CDR1 SGHTA, CDR2 FQGNSA. Trimming removed 3 bases from V and 5 bases from J; junction bases left unmatched: 5. Here the CDR3 DNA reads TGTGCCAGCAGCTTCTTAGCGGGGGGGTTCGAGACCCAGTACTTC. It encodes CASSFLAGGFETQYF.

Points on this clonotype: A read error may account for a junction end that differs from germline. The V and J genes are TRBV5-1 and TRBJ2-5; D is uncertain. The germline V gene encodes CDR1 SGHRS and CDR2 YFSETQ. The CDR3 covers 13 residues. The CDR3 is CASRVISQGTQYF. For the CDR3, the DNA is TGCGCCAGCAGAGTTATTTCTCAAGGGACCCAGTACTTC.